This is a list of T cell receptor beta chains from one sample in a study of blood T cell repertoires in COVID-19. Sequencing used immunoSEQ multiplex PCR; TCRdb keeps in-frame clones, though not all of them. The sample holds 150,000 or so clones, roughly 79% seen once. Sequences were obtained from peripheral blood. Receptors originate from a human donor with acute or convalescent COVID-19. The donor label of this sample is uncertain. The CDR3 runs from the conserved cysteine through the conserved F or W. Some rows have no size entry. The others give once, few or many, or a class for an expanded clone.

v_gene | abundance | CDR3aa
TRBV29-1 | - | CSVEADSQRGYTF
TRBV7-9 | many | CASSWTSGSTDTQYF
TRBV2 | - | CASSRNRDNYGYTF
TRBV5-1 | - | CASSLRRSGELFF
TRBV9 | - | CASSVGHDGYTF
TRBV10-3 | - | CAITLQEPLSGNTIYF
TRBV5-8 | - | CASSLVETRIDQETQYF
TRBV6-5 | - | CASSFSGGLAEAFF
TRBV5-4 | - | CASFPRTGFLSGANVLTF
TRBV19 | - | CASSVYYGTSIGDTQYF
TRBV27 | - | CASSPQRTDTQYF
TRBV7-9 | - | CASSTHGDFYEQYF
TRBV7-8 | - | CASSPRGVYGYTF
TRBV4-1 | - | CASSQEDYLNEQFF
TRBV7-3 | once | CASSLTPDRSTDTQYF
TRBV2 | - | CASWAGGPTDTQYF
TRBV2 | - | CASSENRDQNIQYF
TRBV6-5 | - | CASSSSGTSPQYF
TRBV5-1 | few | CASSPLQGKGETQYF
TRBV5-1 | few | CASSPGQGNQPQHF
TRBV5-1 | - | CASSPDRVGEQFF
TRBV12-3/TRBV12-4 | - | CASSLVTGDGYTF
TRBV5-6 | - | CASLFGGREGNTIYF
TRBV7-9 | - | CASSQQINYGYTF
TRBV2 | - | CASSERRNSGELFF
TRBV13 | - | CASSLGLLWTSGGPPSTDTQYF
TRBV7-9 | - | CASSYISGGAENEQFF
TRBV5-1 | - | CASSTPRAGDTEAFF
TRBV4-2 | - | CASSLGQGDSPLHF
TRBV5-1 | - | CASSLGGTEVTDTQYF
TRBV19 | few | CASSFGTGSRGSNQPQHF
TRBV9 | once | CASSPTGIGYEQYF
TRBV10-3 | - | CAISETTGQPGNTIYF
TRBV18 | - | CASSSFDTRSTEAFF
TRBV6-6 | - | CASTPWGGDQPQHF